Following are 9 T cell receptor beta chains from one sample sequenced in a study of identical twins. TCRdb ran MiXCR on the 5' RACE reads and lists one entry per CDR3 protein. The sample shows 750,000 to 950,000 distinct CDR3 sequences, 10% to 15% of them seen only once. These data also featured in a second study, about yellow fever vaccine responses in identical twins.

The sample was PBMCs. All receptors derive from a woman younger than 35 in good health.

This clonotype was detected a few times. The chain links TRBV29-1 to TRBJ2-6; unclear D gene. The CDR3 consists of 13 residues. CDR1 SQVTM and CDR2 ANQGSEA come from the germline V gene. Trimming left V 4 bases short and J 1 base short, with 5 bases between. This CDR3 reads CSVVASGANVLTF. As DNA, the CDR3 is TGCAGCGTTGTGGCTTCTGGGGCCAACGTCCTGACTTTC.

This clonotype came up a few times. This rearrangement joins TRBV25-1 to TRBJ2-7; 11 positions agree with TRBD2. The CDR3 sequence is 14 residues long. Trimming at V came to 8 bases and at J to 5 bases, leaving 8 bases not matched to a gene. Germline values: CDR1 MGHDK, CDR2 SYGVNS. This CDR3 reads CASEDASGRNEQYF. The CDR3 DNA sequence: TGTGCCAGCGAGGATGCTAGCGGGAGGAACGAGCAGTACTTC.

This clonotype was seen a handful of times. This rearrangement joins TRBV20-1 to TRBJ2-1; tentatively, D is TRBD1 or TRBD2 (5 bases each). Germline loops: CDR1 DFQATT, CDR2 SNEGSKA (reference sequence). This CDR3 comprises 12 residues. V lost 1 base and J lost 7, with 8 bases in between. In DNA, the CDR3 is TGCAGTGCTAGAGTGAGGGGTAATGAGCAGTTCTTC. Translation gives CSARVRGNEQFF.

This clonotype was picked up a small number of times. This rearrangement joins TRBV7-9 to TRBJ2-2; D may be TRBD1 (5 bases). The germline CDR1 and CDR2 sequences are SEHNR and FQNEAQ (reference sequence). The germline V and J ends were trimmed by 11 bases and 0 bases, with 13 bases remaining between them. The CDR3 totals 14 residues. The CDR3 spells CAAQQDTNTGELFF. CDR3 nucleotide sequence: TGTGCCGCCCAACAGGATACGAACACCGGGGAGCTGTTTTTT.

There are many counts of this clonotype. The V call is TRBV12-3 or TRBV12-4, the J call TRBJ2-7, with TRBD1 as a possible D gene (5 bases). V lost 6 bases and J lost 7, with 19 bases in between. The CDR3 runs 14 residues. DNA for the CDR3: TGTGCCAGCAGAGCTCACAGGAGCTTGGGTGAGCAGTACTTC. Protein product: CASRAHRSLGEQYF.

V usage is TRBV4-1 and J usage is TRBJ1-1; the D is unclear. From germline, CDR1 is MGHRA and CDR2 YSYEKL. The V gene lost 1 base and the J gene lost 10 bases, with 16 bases spanning the gap. This CDR3 has 14 amino acids. CDR3 sequence reads: CASSQGGPELGAFF. DNA for the CDR3: TGCGCCAGCAGCCAAGGCGGACCGGAATTAGGAGCTTTCTTT.

The chain recombines TRBV19 with TRBJ2-2, with TRBD2 matching 12 bases. The germline V gene encodes CDR1 LNHDA and CDR2 SQIVND (reference sequence). CDR3 size: 18 residues. J gave up 2 bases and V 6 bases, and 10 bases lay outside the gene matches. The CDR3 sequence is CASSPKGGLAGNTGELFF. CDR3 DNA: TGTGCCAGTAGCCCAAAGGGGGGACTAGCGGGTAACACCGGGGAGCTGTTTTTT.

V usage is TRBV3-1 and J usage is TRBJ2-7, with 9 bases matching TRBD1. The V and J ends lost 0 bases and 6 bases, in that order; junction bases with no gene match: 9. Germline V lookup: CDR1 LGHDT, CDR2 YNNKEL (reference sequence). The CDR3 sequence is 16 residues long. As DNA, the CDR3 is TGTGCCAGCAGCCAAGATTATAGGGACAGGGCAGGCGAGCAGTACTTC. Amino acid sequence: CASSQDYRDRAGEQYF.

This clonotype was recorded a few times. The chain carries TRBV6-1 and TRBJ1-1; 8 bases agree with TRBD1. The CDR3 contains 14 residues. From germline, CDR1 is MNHNS and CDR2 SASEGT. V lost 5 bases to trimming and J lost 4 bases; unmatched junction nucleotides: 6. For the CDR3, the DNA is TGTGCCAGCAGTCGTTCTACAGGGGGCACTGAAGCTTTCTTT. Protein sequence: CASSRSTGGTEAFF.